These T cell receptor beta chains were read from a single sample in a study of identical twins. TCRdb called the 5' RACE reads again in MiXCR, with one record for every CDR3 protein. The sample carries approximately 630,000 distinct CDR3 sequences, under 8.5% recorded once. The same specimen was also included in a second study, on yellow fever vaccine responses in identical twins.

Specimen: PBMCs. The receptor source for this set is a woman between 18 and 29 years old in good health. Each CDR3 is given without its conserved first and last residue.

j_call v_call cdr3_aa
TRBJ2-7 TRBV7-3 ASSLTAIVGREYEQY
TRBJ1-2 TRBV3-1 ASSPSPRGYGYT
TRBJ2-2 TRBV7-7 AMGTGVNTGELF
TRBJ2-5 TRBV28 ASGTSGGDKTQY
TRBJ2-7 TRBV12-3/TRBV12-4 ASSLEGLATYEQY
TRBJ2-7 TRBV7-9 ASSFAPYEQY
TRBJ2-2 TRBV28 ASSPITGELF
TRBJ1-1 TRBV2 ASGDSFEAF
TRBJ2-7 TRBV12-3/TRBV12-4 ASSSGLNYEQY
TRBJ2-3 TRBV27 ASSLGGYSTDTQY
TRBJ2-4 TRBV5-1 ASWGRSAKNIQY
TRBJ2-6 TRBV7-3 ASTRRLVSGANVLT
TRBJ1-2 TRBV2 ASSFRFAYGYT
TRBJ1-1 TRBV5-1 ASSHVNTEAF